The 18 T cell receptor beta chains listed next were all sequenced from one sample in a study of blood T cell repertoires in COVID-19. The data were produced by immunoSEQ multiplex PCR, yet TCRdb's version contains in-frame clones alone and is incomplete. The table shows approximately 84,000 clones, with 80% occurring only once. Sequencing was performed on peripheral blood. Receptor source: a human donor in a cohort sampled during active COVID-19.

The CDR3 bases are TGTGCCAGCAGCTTGGTACAGGGACAGAGGTATGGCTACACCTTC. Its translation is CASSLVQGQRYGYTF. The chain combines TRBV5-6 with TRBJ1-2; TRBD1 agrees at 7 bases. This CDR3 region has 15 residues. The J segment lost 5 bases and the V segment lost 0 bases, leaving 7 bases of the junction unmatched. The V gene's germline CDR1 is SGHDT and CDR2 YYEEEE.

This chain joins TRBV28 and TRBJ2-6; perhaps TRBD2 as D (7 bases). V was trimmed by 7 bases and J by 0 bases, leaving 19 bases between them. Germline-derived CDR1 and CDR2 are MDHEN and SYDVKM. The CDR3 totals 18 residues. CDR3 residues: CASTDRGAGASGANVLTF. In DNA form, the CDR3 reads TGTGCCAGCACCGATCGAGGCGCGGGGGCCTCTGGGGCCAACGTCCTGACTTTC.

This clone is a singleton in its sample. V and J are TRBV6-6 and TRBJ2-2; possibly TRBD2 for D (5 bases). From germline, CDR1 is MNHNY and CDR2 SVGAGI (reference sequence). This CDR3 spans 13 amino acids. V lost 4 bases, J lost 8 bases, and 11 bases lay in between. CDR3 loop: CASSWTSGGELFF. CDR3 bases: TGTGCCAGCAGTTGGACTTCCGGTGGGGAGCTGTTTTTT.

J is TRBJ2-1 and V is TRBV2; tentative D call: TRBD1 (6 bases). There are 15 residues in the CDR3. Per germline, CDR1 SNHLY and CDR2 FYNNEI. V dropped 1 base and J dropped 2 bases, with 9 bases sitting between them. The CDR3 reads CASSEEQGPYNEQFF. In nucleotides, the CDR3 is TGTGCCAGCAGTGAAGAGCAGGGGCCCTACAATGAGCAGTTCTTC.

The chain links TRBV9 to TRBJ2-3; 8 nucleotides align to TRBD2. The J segment lost 5 bases and the V segment lost 4 bases, leaving 9 bases of the junction unmatched. CDR3 size: 15 residues. Germline lookup yields CDR1 SGDLS and CDR2 YYNGEE. CDR3 bases: TGTGCCAGCAGCTTCGGGGGGGGCCGAGAAGATACGCAGTATTTT. Protein sequence: CASSFGGGREDTQYF.

This chain joins TRBV2 and TRBJ2-7; 9 bases match TRBD2. The CDR3 has 16 amino acids. The germline gives CDR1 SNHLY, CDR2 FYNNEI. V dropped 7 bases and J dropped 3; count of bases not matched to a gene: 13. CDR3 in DNA: TGTGCCAGCAAGGAGGGGGCGGGAGGGCCCAACTACGAGCAGTACTTC. This gives the protein CASKEGAGGPNYEQYF. Full variable domain (rest looked up from reference TRBV2 and TRBJ2-7): EPEVTQTPSHQVTQMGQEVILRCVPISNHLYFYWYRQILGQKVEFLVSFYNNEISEKSEIFDDQFSVERPDGSNFTLKIRSTKLEDSAMYFCASKEGAGGPNYEQYFGPGTRLTVT.

V is TRBV4-1 and J is TRBJ1-1; D ambiguous. V was pared by 0 bases and J by 5 bases, with 13 bases between. Germline CDR1 MGHRA, CDR2 YSYEKL. CDR3 size: 15 residues. CDR3 in DNA: TGCGCCAGCAGCCAAGAGTTAGGAATGAGGACTGAAGCTTTCTTT. As protein: CASSQELGMRTEAFF.

This sequence joins TRBV7-2 and TRBJ2-1, with 11 bases matching TRBD2. Germline V gene lookup returns CDR1 SGHTA and CDR2 FQGNSA. V trimming: 2 bases; J trimming: 6 bases; junction bases outside the gene matches: 6. The CDR3 is 16 residues long. The CDR3 is CASSLRGTSGINEQFF. In DNA, the CDR3 is TGTGCCAGCAGCTTACGGGGGACTAGCGGTATCAATGAGCAGTTCTTC.

This clone is a singleton in its sample. The genes are TRBV30 and TRBJ1-1, with 7 nucleotides matching TRBD1. Germline values: CDR1 GTSNPN, CDR2 SVGIG (reference sequence). This CDR3 is built from 13 residues. The J segment lost 5 bases and the V segment lost 7 bases, leaving 10 bases of the junction unmatched. The CDR3 here is CAFSQGFRTEAFF. The CDR3 nucleotides are TGTGCCTTCTCACAGGGGTTTAGAACTGAAGCTTTCTTT.

This sequence joins TRBV28 and TRBJ2-7, with TRBD1 as a possible D gene (5 bases). Trimming left V 3 bases short and J 0 bases short, with 12 bases between. The germline gives CDR1 MDHEN, CDR2 SYDVKM. The CDR3 sequence is 15 residues long. CDR3 DNA: TGTGCCAGCAGTTTTCGGCAGGGCTTCTCCTACGAGCAGTACTTC. Residues: CASSFRQGFSYEQYF.

The rearrangement joins TRBV28 to TRBJ1-1; 8 bases align to TRBD1. The CDR3 covers 13 residues. Trimming removed 6 bases from V and 1 base from J; junction bases left unmatched: 1. The germline V gene encodes CDR1 MDHEN and CDR2 SYDVKM. The CDR3 loop reads CASRGTGNTEAFF. Here the CDR3 DNA reads TGTGCCAGCAGGGGGACAGGGAACACTGAAGCTTTCTTT.

The CDR3 spells CASAPGHENEKLFF. The CDR3 nucleotides read TGCGCCAGCGCCCCGGGACACGAAAATGAAAAACTGTTTTTT. The chain employs TRBV5-1 and TRBJ1-4; TRBD1 might be the D (6 bases). The germline V gene encodes CDR1 SGHRS and CDR2 YFSETQ. This CDR3 has 14 amino acids. V dropped 7 bases and J dropped 5 bases, with 15 bases sitting between them.

This clone occurred a few times. The CDR3 here is CASSLGSSYNSPLHF. CDR3 coding DNA: TGTGCCAGCAGCTTGGGGAGCTCCTATAATTCACCCCTCCACTTT. The chain recombines TRBV7-9 with TRBJ1-6; D gene ambiguous. Germline V lookup: CDR1 SEHNR, CDR2 FQNEAQ (reference sequence). V lost 3 bases, J lost 0 bases, and 6 bases lay in between. The length of the CDR3 is 15 residues.

The chain joins TRBV19 to TRBJ2-1, with 13 bases aligning to TRBD2. V gave up 1 base and J gave up 3 bases; unmatched junction bases: 18. The CDR3 is made up of 22 amino acids. Germline CDR1 and CDR2: LNHDA and SQIVND (reference sequence). The CDR3 DNA reads as TGTGCCAGTAGTATAGCCCAGAGGACTAGCGGGAGCGTGGTTTTAATCTACAATGAGCAGTTCTTC. Residues: CASSIAQRTSGSVVLIYNEQFF.

This chain joins TRBV6-5 and TRBJ1-5; TRBD1 is a possible D gene (5 bases). The length of the CDR3 is 15 residues. The germline gives CDR1 MNHEY, CDR2 SVGAGI. Trimming pared 6 bases from V and 0 bases from J, leaving 12 bases between. CDR3 protein: CASRSIGDSNQPQHF. The CDR3 DNA is TGTGCCAGCAGATCAATAGGGGATAGCAATCAGCCCCAGCATTTT.

The J gene is TRBJ1-6, the V gene TRBV6-6; tentatively, D is TRBD1 (6 bases). Looked up from germline, CDR1 is MNHNY and CDR2 is SVGAGI (reference sequence). V lost 10 bases to trimming and J lost 1 base, with 14 bases between them. The CDR3 spans 15 residues. The CDR3 region is CATAQGRSYNSPLHF. CDR3 sequence (DNA): TGTGCCACCGCACAGGGAAGATCCTATAATTCACCCCTCCACTTT.

The chain recombines TRBV2 with TRBJ1-4, with 7 bases that match TRBD1. Germline V gives CDR1 SNHLY, CDR2 FYNNEI. The CDR3 has 15 amino acids. The V and J ends lost 5 bases and 7 bases, in that order; junction bases with no gene match: 10. The CDR3 reads CASSPRLAGGEKLFF. CDR3 nucleotides: TGTGCCAGCAGTCCCCGGTTGGCAGGGGGTGAAAAACTGTTTTTT. The variable domain in full, with the rest retrieved from reference TRBV2 and TRBJ1-4, is EPEVTQTPSHQVTQMGQEVILRCVPISNHLYFYWYRQILGQKVEFLVSFYNNEISEKSEIFDDQFSVERPDGSNFTLKIRSTKLEDSAMYFCASSPRLAGGEKLFFGSGTQLSVL.

This clone was detected ten times or more. Other DNA sequences in this specimen translate into the identical CDR3. The genes are TRBV6-1 and TRBJ2-7; 7 bases match TRBD2. Losses at the gene ends were 0 bases for V and 4 bases for J; bases not matched to a gene: 9. CDR1 and CDR2 from the germline V gene are MNHNS and SASEGT. The CDR3 has 16 amino acids. CDR3 nucleotide sequence: TGTGCCAGCAGTGAAGCGGGAGGGACCGAGTCGTACGAGCAGTACTTC. It specifies CASSEAGGTESYEQYF.